Listed below are T cell receptor beta chains from one sample, sequenced in a study of blood T cell repertoires in COVID-19. Repertoires were generated with immunoSEQ multiplex PCR, while TCRdb's copy carries only in-frame clones and drops some. The sample has roughly 40,000 clones; 70% to 90% are singletons. The sample comprised peripheral blood. The receptors shown here come from a man in his 70s with acute or convalescent COVID-19. Each CDR3 is given without its conserved first and last residue. Part of the rows lack a size; the others show once, few, many or a class for expanded clones.

J gene: TRBJ1-6
clone size: .
V gene: TRBV29-1
CDR3 protein: SVSTGGRSPLH

J gene: TRBJ2-3
clone size: .
V gene: TRBV5-1
CDR3 protein: ASSSTGSQDTQY

J gene: TRBJ2-5
clone size: .
V gene: TRBV5-1
CDR3 protein: ASSLATGQETQY

J gene: TRBJ2-3
clone size: .
V gene: TRBV18
CDR3 protein: ASSDPGQGASDTQY

J gene: TRBJ1-6
clone size: few
V gene: TRBV4-3
CDR3 protein: ASSPSGVKNSPLH

J gene: TRBJ2-5
clone size: .
V gene: TRBV5-1
CDR3 protein: ASSLIPFETQY

J gene: TRBJ2-7
clone size: .
V gene: TRBV19
CDR3 protein: ASRSRGSNSYEQY

J gene: TRBJ1-2
clone size: .
V gene: TRBV12-3/TRBV12-4
CDR3 protein: ASTPQGRGGYT

J gene: TRBJ1-2
clone size: .
V gene: TRBV19
CDR3 protein: ASSPSLPGTSYGYT

J gene: TRBJ1-4
clone size: .
V gene: TRBV7-2
CDR3 protein: ASSSRGQGIEKLF

J gene: TRBJ2-7
clone size: .
V gene: TRBV28
CDR3 protein: ASSAPGDREQY

J gene: TRBJ2-7
clone size: few
V gene: TRBV6-5
CDR3 protein: ASSTEDSYEQY

J gene: TRBJ1-3
clone size: few
V gene: TRBV28
CDR3 protein: ASSLKAGGRRSGNTIY

J gene: TRBJ1-2
clone size: medium-sized
V gene: TRBV28
CDR3 protein: ASSFGGLGYGYT

J gene: TRBJ1-2
clone size: .
V gene: TRBV12-3/TRBV12-4
CDR3 protein: ASSRTGGPGYT

J gene: TRBJ2-1
clone size: .
V gene: TRBV27
CDR3 protein: ASSWTSGGRGYNEQF

J gene: TRBJ2-5
clone size: .
V gene: TRBV9
CDR3 protein: ASSVTGGWETQY

J gene: TRBJ2-2
clone size: few
V gene: TRBV12-3/TRBV12-4
CDR3 protein: ASSLVRQGMLF

J gene: TRBJ2-7
clone size: .
V gene: TRBV27
CDR3 protein: ASRGTGGGYEQY

J gene: TRBJ1-4
clone size: .
V gene: TRBV28
CDR3 protein: ASSLPGEATNEKLF

J gene: TRBJ2-7
clone size: few
V gene: TRBV11-2
CDR3 protein: ASSRTSGGVAYEQY

J gene: TRBJ1-6
clone size: .
V gene: TRBV10-3
CDR3 protein: AINDSESPLH

J gene: TRBJ1-5
clone size: .
V gene: TRBV15
CDR3 protein: ATHQTGINQPQH

J gene: TRBJ2-5
clone size: .
V gene: TRBV7-9
CDR3 protein: AIRTSGGRETQY

J gene: TRBJ2-2
clone size: .
V gene: TRBV7-3
CDR3 protein: ASSVGGNTGELF

J gene: TRBJ2-5
clone size: .
V gene: TRBV5-4
CDR3 protein: ASSSPEEGQETQY

J gene: TRBJ1-5
clone size: .
V gene: TRBV7-2
CDR3 protein: ASSFSSSGQPQH

J gene: TRBJ1-2
clone size: .
V gene: TRBV6-1
CDR3 protein: ASRSDGQGYGYT

J gene: TRBJ2-5
clone size: .
V gene: TRBV5-1
CDR3 protein: ASSPGQGRETQY

J gene: TRBJ2-2
clone size: .
V gene: TRBV6-5
CDR3 protein: ASTRLAGGTGELF

J gene: TRBJ2-7
clone size: .
V gene: TRBV19
CDR3 protein: ASSISLAGYEQY

J gene: TRBJ2-7
clone size: .
V gene: TRBV20-1
CDR3 protein: SASSRLVVEQY

J gene: TRBJ2-7
clone size: .
V gene: TRBV3-1/TRBV3-2
CDR3 protein: ASSQIVPSDEQY